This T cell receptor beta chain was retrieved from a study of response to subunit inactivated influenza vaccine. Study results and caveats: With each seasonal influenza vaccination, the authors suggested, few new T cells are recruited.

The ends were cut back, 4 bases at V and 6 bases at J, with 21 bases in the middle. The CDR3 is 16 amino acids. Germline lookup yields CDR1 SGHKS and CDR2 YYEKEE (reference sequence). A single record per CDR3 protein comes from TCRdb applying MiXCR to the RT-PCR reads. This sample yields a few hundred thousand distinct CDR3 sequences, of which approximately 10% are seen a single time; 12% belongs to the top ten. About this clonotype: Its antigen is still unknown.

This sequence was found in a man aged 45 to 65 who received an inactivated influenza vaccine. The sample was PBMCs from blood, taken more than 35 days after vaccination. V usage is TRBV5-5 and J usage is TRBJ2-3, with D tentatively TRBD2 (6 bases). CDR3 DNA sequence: TGTGCCAGCAGCGTCTCCGGGACGCCGGGGGTGGATACGCAGTATTTT. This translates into CASSVSGTPGVDTQYF.